The next 32 T cell receptor beta chains were all read from a single sample in a study of cytomegalovirus exposure and HLA in healthy donors. Vbeta (60) and Jbeta (13) primers were used in the PCR. Assay used: immunoSEQ multiplex PCR; TCRdb lists only in-frame clones, some missing. This sample carries roughly 140,000 clones, roughly 80% of them seen once, and the ten largest clones take 5.7%. Sequenced sample: PBMCs. The origin of the receptors is a man aged 30 to 39 in good health and CMV-seropositive.

The chain joins TRBV9 to TRBJ1-1, with 9 positions matching TRBD1. Germline trimming cut 7 bases from V and 4 bases from J; bases unmatched to any gene: 5. The germline V gene encodes CDR1 SGDLS and CDR2 YYNGEE. This CDR3 is built from 13 residues. CDR3 coding DNA: TGTGCCAGCCAACAGACAGGGGGCACTGAAGCTTTCTTT. Translated: CASQQTGGTEAFF.

The CDR3 region is CASTAGGSYEQYF. DNA for the CDR3: TGTGCCAGCACCGCGGGGGGCTCCTACGAGCAGTACTTC. The J gene is TRBJ2-7, the V gene TRBV6-5; 8 bases map to TRBD2. CDR3 length: 13 amino acids. Per the germline V gene, CDR1 is MNHEY and CDR2 is SVGAGI. The junction had 2 bases not matched to a gene; V was cut back by 7 bases and J by 0 bases.

This chain links TRBV9 with TRBJ1-5; unclear D gene. The CDR3 covers 14 residues. Germline V gene lookup returns CDR1 SGDLS and CDR2 YYNGEE. V was trimmed by 3 bases and J by 5 bases, leaving 12 bases between them. The CDR3 bases are TGTGCCAGCAGCGCTCAGATGGCCGATCAGCCCCAGCATTTT. This translates into CASSAQMADQPQHF.

This chain connects TRBV10-1 to TRBJ2-1; TRBD2 is a possible D gene (6 bases). CDR3 length: 13 residues. Germline V gives CDR1 WNHNN, CDR2 SYGVQD (reference sequence). V was pared by 8 bases and J by 9 bases, with 17 bases between. CDR3 nucleotide sequence: TGCGCCAGCTCTCGGGACTCCGCGGGTGAGCAGTTCTTC. Translating gives CASSRDSAGEQFF.

The chain links TRBV19 to TRBJ2-5; the D is unclear. Germline V gives CDR1 LNHDA, CDR2 SQIVND (reference sequence). This CDR3 has 13 amino acids. V was pared by 0 bases and J by 5 bases, with 7 bases between. CDR3 sequence (DNA): TGTGCCAGTAGTATAGACGCTGAGGAGACCCAGTACTTC. This codes for CASSIDAEETQYF.

The chain links TRBV5-5 to TRBJ2-2; D might be TRBD1 (5 bases). V dropped 0 bases and J dropped 5 bases, with 5 bases sitting between them. Germline V CDR1 and CDR2: SGHKS, YYEKEE (reference sequence). This CDR3 has 13 amino acids. The CDR3 nucleotides read TGTGCCAGCAGCTTGGCAGGGACCGGGGAGCTGTTTTTT. Protein product: CASSLAGTGELFF.

The rearrangement uses TRBV9 and TRBJ1-1; D ambiguous. The CDR3 has 15 amino acids. Germline-derived CDR1 and CDR2 are SGDLS and YYNGEE. V was cut by 4 bases and J by 4 bases, with 17 bases left in between. CDR3 amino acids: CASSPRALVGTEAFF. For the CDR3, the DNA is TGTGCCAGCAGCCCGAGGGCCCTTGTGGGCACTGAAGCTTTCTTT. Full variable domain (rest looked up from reference TRBV9 and TRBJ1-1): DSGVTQTPKHLITATGQRVTLRCSPRSGDLSVYWYQQSLDQGLQFLIQYYNGEERAKGNILERFSAQQFPDLHSELNLSSLELGDSALYFCASSPRALVGTEAFFGQGTRLTVV.

This clone was seen a few times. The V gene is TRBV4-1, the J gene TRBJ2-7; no reliable D call. Trimming removed 3 bases at V and 2 bases at J, with 8 bases between. Germline V gene data show CDR1 as MGHRA and CDR2 as YSYEKL. The CDR3 has 13 residues. CDR3 nucleotides: TGCGCCAGCAGCCAGGCAGAGGCCTACGAGCAGTACTTC. This encodes CASSQAEAYEQYF.

This clone appeared a single time. This chain uses TRBV7-9 with TRBJ2-7; no reliable D call. CDR1 is SEHNR and CDR2 is FQNEAQ in the germline V gene (reference sequence). CDR3 length: 12 amino acids. The CDR3 DNA is TGTTCCATGGCACAGAATAACCGCGAGCAGTACTTC. Amino acids: CSMAQNNREQYF.

CDR3 in amino acids: CASSPRDTNTGELFF. The CDR3 DNA reads as TGCGCCAGCAGCCCCCGGGACACTAACACCGGGGAGCTGTTTTTT. The chain is built from TRBV4-1 and TRBJ2-2; the D gene is possibly TRBD1 (6 bases). V was clipped by 4 bases and J by 2 bases, with 11 bases between them. Germline CDR1 reads MGHRA; CDR2 reads YSYEKL. The CDR3 spans 15 residues.

A note on this clone: Other DNA sequences within the sample encode an identical CDR3. The chain is built from TRBV5-6 and TRBJ1-4, with 11 bases matching TRBD1. V was clipped by 2 bases and J by 8 bases; unmatched bases: 11. This CDR3 comprises 17 residues. Looked up from germline, CDR1 is SGHDT and CDR2 is YYEEEE. Written as DNA, the CDR3 is TGTGCCAGCAGCTTAAGGGACAGGGGGGCCGGAGGGGAAAAACTGTTTTTT. The encoded protein is CASSLRDRGAGGEKLFF.

V and J are TRBV27 and TRBJ2-7, with D perhaps TRBD1 (5 bases). Germline CDR1 and CDR2: MNHEY and SMNVEV (reference sequence). The CDR3 totals 13 residues. V was shortened by 3 bases and J by 3 bases, with 9 bases between the two germline ends. This CDR3 is CASSFRQNYEQYF. The CDR3 coding sequence is TGTGCCAGCAGTTTCAGACAGAACTACGAGCAGTACTTC.

This clone was counted a few times. The chain carries TRBV14 and TRBJ1-1, with D maybe TRBD1 (5 bases). Trimming left V 1 base short and J 12 bases short, with 15 bases between. The germline gives CDR1 SGHDN, CDR2 FVKESK. This CDR3 spans 13 amino acids. CDR3 in DNA: TGTGCCAGCAGCCAAGGGGGTTCGAGGACACCTTTCTTT. It codes for CASSQGGSRTPFF.

CDR3 loop: CASSRTSGPPETQYF. Written as DNA, the CDR3 is TGCGCCAGCAGTCGTACTAGCGGCCCCCCAGAGACCCAGTACTTC. The chain has TRBV4-1 and TRBJ2-5; TRBD2 matches 8 bases. V was pared by 6 bases and J by 4 bases, with 10 bases of the junction left unmatched. The CDR3 spans 15 residues. The germline V gene has CDR1 MGHRA and CDR2 YSYEKL.

The V call is TRBV6-1, the J call TRBJ1-3; no clear D. The germline CDR1 and CDR2 sequences are MNHNS and SASEGT. The CDR3 length is 15 residues. Trimming pared 1 base from V and 0 bases from J, leaving 7 bases between. The CDR3 loop reads CASSEVSFSGNTIYF. CDR3 DNA sequence: TGTGCCAGCAGTGAAGTCTCGTTCTCTGGAAACACCATATATTTT.

This chain joins TRBV27 and TRBJ1-4; D perhaps matches TRBD1 (6 bases). V dropped 8 bases and J dropped 0 bases, with 10 bases sitting between them. CDR1 and CDR2 from the germline V gene are MNHEY and SMNVEV (reference sequence). The CDR3 contains 14 residues. CDR3 loop: CASGGVATNEKLFF. In DNA, the CDR3 is TGTGCCAGCGGGGGCGTGGCAACTAATGAAAAACTGTTTTTT.

For this clone: One junction end disagrees with the germline gene, perhaps due to a read error. This chain uses TRBV7-7 with TRBJ2-6; D might be TRBD1 (5 bases). This CDR3 region has 15 residues. The germline V gene encodes CDR1 SSHAT and CDR2 FNYEAQ (reference sequence). The CDR3 protein is CASSPRESGANGLTF. The DNA of the CDR3 is TGTGCCAGCAGCCCCAGAGAGTCTGGGGCCAACGGCCTGACTTTC.

The V gene is TRBV5-6, the J gene TRBJ1-3, with 9 positions matching TRBD1. CDR3 size: 17 residues. Germline CDR1 is SGHDT and CDR2 is YYEEEE. The V gene end was trimmed by 4 bases and the J gene end by 0 bases; junction bases not matched to a gene: 8. Here the CDR3 reads CASSLYGTGNSGNTIYF. CDR3 in DNA: TGTGCCAGCAGCCTATACGGGACAGGGAACTCTGGAAACACCATATATTTT.

This chain joins TRBV6-5 and TRBJ2-2, with 9 bases aligning to TRBD2. Trimming cost V 9 bases and J 2 bases; bases outside gene matches: 7. The length of the CDR3 is 15 residues. The germline V gene encodes CDR1 MNHEY and CDR2 SVGAGI. CDR3 sequence (DNA): TGTGCCAGTATACCGGGACTAGCTAACACCGGGGAGCTGTTTTTT. Its translation: CASIPGLANTGELFF.

V usage is TRBV11-2 and J usage is TRBJ2-1, with 12 bases aligning to TRBD2. The germline gives CDR1 SGHAT, CDR2 FQNNGV. V shed 3 bases, J shed 3 bases, and the junction held 0 bases outside the gene matches. The CDR3 runs 15 residues. CDR3 protein: CASSLGLAGYNEQFF. DNA of the CDR3: TGTGCCAGCAGCTTGGGACTAGCGGGCTACAATGAGCAGTTCTTC. The whole variable domain, filled in from reference TRBV11-2 and TRBJ2-1, reads EAGVAQSPRYKIIEKRQSVAFWCNPISGHATLYWYQQILGQGPKLLIQFQNNGVVDDSQLPKDRFSAERLKGVDSTLKIQPAKLEDSAVYLCASSLGLAGYNEQFFGPGTRLTVL.

The V and J genes are TRBV28 and TRBJ2-5, with D unresolved. The CDR3 is made up of 14 amino acids. V shed 2 bases and J shed 1 base, with 8 bases lying between them. Germline V CDR1 and CDR2: MDHEN, SYDVKM. CDR3 bases: TGTGCCAGCAGTTTAGAGGCAGTCCAAGAGACCCAGTACTTC. This sequence encodes CASSLEAVQETQYF.

The chain recombines TRBV6-5 with TRBJ1-2; TRBD1 is a possible D gene (5 bases). V was shortened by 6 bases and J by 2 bases, with 16 bases between the two germline ends. The CDR3 consists of 15 residues. Germline V gene sequence: CDR1 MNHEY, CDR2 SVGAGI. The CDR3 region is CASRINRNENYGYTF. CDR3 in DNA: TGTGCCAGCAGGATCAACAGGAATGAGAACTATGGCTACACCTTC.

The rearrangement joins TRBV27 to TRBJ2-1; maybe TRBD1 (6 bases). With 5 bases removed from V and 6 bases from J, the gap between germline ends came to 17 bases. The CDR3 totals 15 residues. Looked up from germline, CDR1 is MNHEY and CDR2 is SMNVEV (reference sequence). As DNA, the CDR3 is TGTGCCAGCAGTATACAGGGTCGAGGAGGCAATGAGCAGTTCTTC. It yields the protein CASSIQGRGGNEQFF.

This clone was detected only once. This chain joins TRBV28 and TRBJ2-1; TRBD2 matches 7 bases. This CDR3 is built from 17 residues. The germline CDR1 and CDR2 sequences are MDHEN and SYDVKM. Germline trimming cut 2 bases from V and 1 base from J; bases unmatched to any gene: 8. In DNA form, the CDR3 reads TGTGCCAGCAGTTTAGGACTAGAGGGTAGGTCCTACAATGAGCAGTTCTTC. As protein: CASSLGLEGRSYNEQFF. Together with reference TRBV28 and TRBJ2-1, the CDR3 gives the full variable domain: DVKVTQSSRYLVKRTGEKVFLECVQDMDHENMFWYRQDPGLGLRLIYFSYDVKMKEKGDIPEGYSVSREKKERFSLILESASTNQTSMYLCASSLGLEGRSYNEQFFGPGTRLTVL.

The gene calls are TRBV7-6 and TRBJ1-3; D might be TRBD1 (5 bases). Germline CDR1 SGHVS, CDR2 FNYEAQ. This CDR3 comprises 16 residues. Trimming cost V 5 bases and J 1 base, with 15 bases left between them. The CDR3 nucleotides are TGTGCCAGCAGCCAGGGCCCCCGGACGTCTGGAAACACCATATATTTT. Its protein is CASSQGPRTSGNTIYF.

This clone was seen more than once but under ten times. This chain links TRBV6-6 with TRBJ2-5; a weak D match, TRBD1 (6 bases). The CDR3 runs 13 residues. The V end lost 7 bases, the J end lost 5 bases, and 14 bases lay between the germline ends. Germline lookup yields CDR1 MNHNY and CDR2 SVGAGI (reference sequence). Here the CDR3 reads CASTTGFRETQYF. In nucleotides, the CDR3 is TGTGCCAGCACCACAGGGTTTCGCGAGACCCAGTACTTC.

Regarding this clone: Likely a read error: the CDR3 ends without its conserved phenylalanine or tryptophan. The gene calls are TRBV5-4 and TRBJ2-7; 11 nucleotides agree with TRBD2. Germline CDR1 reads SGHNT; CDR2 reads YYREEE (reference sequence). Unmatched junction bases numbered 5, after V lost 3 bases and J lost 3 bases. This CDR3 is built from 15 residues. The CDR3 protein is CASSSTSGVLYEQYS. The CDR3 nucleotides read TGTGCCAGCAGCTCGACTAGCGGGGTTCTCTACGAGCAGTACTCC.

The chain is built from TRBV29-1 and TRBJ1-2; D ambiguous. The CDR3 totals 10 residues. The germline V gene encodes CDR1 SQVTM and CDR2 ANQGSEA. V was clipped by 1 base and J by 7 bases, with 4 bases between them. The CDR3 sequence: CSVEVAGYTF. The DNA for the CDR3 is TGCAGCGTTGAAGTGGCTGGCTACACCTTC.

The chain is built from TRBV7-9 and TRBJ2-5; 9 bases agree with TRBD2. V was pared by 3 bases and J by 1 base, with 12 bases of the junction left unmatched. CDR1 and CDR2 from the germline V gene are SEHNR and FQNEAQ (reference sequence). This CDR3 comprises 18 residues. DNA for the CDR3: TGTGCCAGCAGCTTCCGGACTAGCGCACAAATAATCCAAGAGACCCAGTACTTC. This gives the protein CASSFRTSAQIIQETQYF.

The CDR3 spells CASSLPGLAAKGGQETQYF. The CDR3 coding sequence is TGTGCCAGCAGTTTACCTGGACTAGCGGCTAAGGGGGGACAAGAGACCCAGTACTTC. The chain combines TRBV28 with TRBJ2-5, with TRBD2 matching over 10 bases. The V segment lost 2 bases and the J segment 2 bases; nucleotides outside the gene matches: 14. The CDR3 sequence is 19 residues long. In germline, CDR1 is MDHEN, CDR2 SYDVKM.

This chain joins TRBV19 and TRBJ1-2, with TRBD1 identical over 9 bases. V lost 10 bases and J lost 1; bases outside the gene matches: 10. Germline values: CDR1 LNHDA, CDR2 SQIVND (reference sequence). CDR3 length: 15 amino acids. CDR3 nucleotide sequence: TGTGCCACTCAGACAGGGGGTAATGTTAACTATGGCTACACCTTC. It specifies CATQTGGNVNYGYTF.

V is TRBV29-1 and J is TRBJ2-3, with a possible D match to TRBD1 (6 bases). Looked up from germline, CDR1 is SQVTM and CDR2 is ANQGSEA. V lost 6 bases and J 5 bases, leaving 12 bases between the germline ends. The CDR3 runs to 12 residues. This CDR3 is CSVDSYQDTQYF. For the CDR3, the DNA is TGCAGCGTGGACAGTTACCAAGATACGCAGTATTTT.